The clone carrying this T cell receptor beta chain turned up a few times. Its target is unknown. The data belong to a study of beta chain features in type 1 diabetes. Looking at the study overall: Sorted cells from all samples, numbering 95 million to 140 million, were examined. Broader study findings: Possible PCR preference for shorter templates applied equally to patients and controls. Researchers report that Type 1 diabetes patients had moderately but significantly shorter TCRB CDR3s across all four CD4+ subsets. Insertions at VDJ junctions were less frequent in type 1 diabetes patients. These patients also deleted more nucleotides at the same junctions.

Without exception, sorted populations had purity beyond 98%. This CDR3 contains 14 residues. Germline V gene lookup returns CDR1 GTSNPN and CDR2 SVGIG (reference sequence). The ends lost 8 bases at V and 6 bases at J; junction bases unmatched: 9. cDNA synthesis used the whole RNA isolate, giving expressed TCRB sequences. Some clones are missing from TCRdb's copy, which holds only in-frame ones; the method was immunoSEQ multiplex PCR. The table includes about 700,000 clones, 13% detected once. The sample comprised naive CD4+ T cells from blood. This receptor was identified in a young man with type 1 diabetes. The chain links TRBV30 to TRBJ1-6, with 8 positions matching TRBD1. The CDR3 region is CAGRGQATNSPLHF. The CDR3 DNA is TGTGCCGGCAGGGGACAGGCAACTAATTCACCCCTCCACTTT.